A single TCR beta chain is shown here with its context. Methods used by the authors: Nucleated cell number was recorded as an estimate derived from reference gene primer amplification. The data were produced by immunoSEQ multiplex PCR, yet TCRdb's version contains in-frame clones alone and is incomplete. The V and J calls and clone size come from that table; D and trimming were worked out from the DNA. The table shows about 68,000 clones, with 85% to 90% occurring only once. The data are from a study of blood T cell repertoires in COVID-19. Study-level information: The study drew acute and convalescent COVID-19 samples from the United States, Italy and Spain. The cDNA or gDNA used as material had been derived from T cells, B-cell-depleted T cells, or PBMCs.

This CDR3 has 13 residues. Losses at the gene ends were 5 bases for V and 6 bases for J; bases not matched to a gene: 7. CDR1 is SGDLS and CDR2 is YYNGEE in the germline V gene. This sequence originates from a man aged 50-59 years with acute or convalescent COVID-19. The sequencing input was peripheral blood. The V and J genes are TRBV9 and TRBJ2-5, with 7 bases aligning to TRBD1. CDR3 amino acids: CASSAGQAQTQYF. CDR3 coding DNA: TGTGCCAGCAGTGCCGGACAGGCGCAGACCCAGTACTTC.